This T cell receptor (beta chain) was recorded in a study of T cells in Graves' hyperthyroidism and ophthalmopathy. The table lists this clonotype with a few counts. Orbital computed tomography, thyroid ultrasound, serum thyroxine and TRAb, and clinical symptoms together informed the diagnoses. Using more than 7.5 ml of fresh peripheral blood, PBMCs were prepared. Using RNA transcripts as the source, TCR beta CDR3 regions were amplified. HTBI primers drove first-round RT-PCR of the TCR CDR3. TCRdb itself ran the multiplex PCR reads through MiXCR, one entry per CDR3 protein. The sample consists of more than 600,000 distinct CDR3 sequences, around 15% of them appearing once. The specimen sequenced was blood. This clonotype was sampled from a man aged 18 to 30 with Graves' hyperthyroidism.

CDR3 protein: CASSRGRGAGDEKLFF. CDR3 in DNA: TGTGCCAGCAGCCGAGGAAGGGGCGCGGGGGACGAAAAACTGTTTTTT. V and J are TRBV7-9 and TRBJ1-4; D may be TRBD1 (5 bases). The CDR3 sequence is 16 residues long. The germline V gene encodes CDR1 SEHNR and CDR2 FQNEAQ (reference sequence). V lost 5 bases and J 8 bases, leaving 21 bases between the germline ends.